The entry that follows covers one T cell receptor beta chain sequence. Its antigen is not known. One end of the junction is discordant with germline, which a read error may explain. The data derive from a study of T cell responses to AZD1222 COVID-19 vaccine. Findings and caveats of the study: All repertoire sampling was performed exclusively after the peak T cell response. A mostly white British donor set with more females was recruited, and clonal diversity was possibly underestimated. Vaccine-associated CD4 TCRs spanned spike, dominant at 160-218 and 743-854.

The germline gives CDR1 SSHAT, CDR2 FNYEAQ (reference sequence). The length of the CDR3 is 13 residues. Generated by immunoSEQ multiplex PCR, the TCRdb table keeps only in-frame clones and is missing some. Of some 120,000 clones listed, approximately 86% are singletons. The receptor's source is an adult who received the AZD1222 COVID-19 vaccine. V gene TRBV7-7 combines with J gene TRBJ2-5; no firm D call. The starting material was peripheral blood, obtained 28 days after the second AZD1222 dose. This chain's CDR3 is CASSLAHQETQYF. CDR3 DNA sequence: TGTGCTAGCAGCTTAGCCCATCAAGAGACCCAGTACTTC.